The entry below describes one T cell receptor beta chain. This specimen comes from a study of T cell responses to AZD1222 COVID-19 vaccine. Study-wide context: Both about-4-week and about-12-week second-dose recipients were combined.

Sequencing was performed with immunoSEQ multiplex PCR; in TCRdb, only in-frame clones are kept and a portion is missing. The repertoire has 150,000 to 200,000 clones, 85% to 95% of them found once; the top ten carry about 9.4%. Germline V gene sequence: CDR1 KGHSH, CDR2 LQKENI. This CDR3 region has 14 residues. Trimming took 1 base from V and 5 from J, leaving 11 bases between them. The rearrangement joins TRBV18 to TRBJ1-1; the D is unclear. The material sequenced was peripheral blood, taken on day 0 of AZD1222 vaccination. The source is an adult in good health. CDR3 protein: CASSPRGGRTEAFF. Here the CDR3 DNA reads TGTGCCAGCTCACCACGCGGCGGCCGGACTGAAGCTTTCTTT.